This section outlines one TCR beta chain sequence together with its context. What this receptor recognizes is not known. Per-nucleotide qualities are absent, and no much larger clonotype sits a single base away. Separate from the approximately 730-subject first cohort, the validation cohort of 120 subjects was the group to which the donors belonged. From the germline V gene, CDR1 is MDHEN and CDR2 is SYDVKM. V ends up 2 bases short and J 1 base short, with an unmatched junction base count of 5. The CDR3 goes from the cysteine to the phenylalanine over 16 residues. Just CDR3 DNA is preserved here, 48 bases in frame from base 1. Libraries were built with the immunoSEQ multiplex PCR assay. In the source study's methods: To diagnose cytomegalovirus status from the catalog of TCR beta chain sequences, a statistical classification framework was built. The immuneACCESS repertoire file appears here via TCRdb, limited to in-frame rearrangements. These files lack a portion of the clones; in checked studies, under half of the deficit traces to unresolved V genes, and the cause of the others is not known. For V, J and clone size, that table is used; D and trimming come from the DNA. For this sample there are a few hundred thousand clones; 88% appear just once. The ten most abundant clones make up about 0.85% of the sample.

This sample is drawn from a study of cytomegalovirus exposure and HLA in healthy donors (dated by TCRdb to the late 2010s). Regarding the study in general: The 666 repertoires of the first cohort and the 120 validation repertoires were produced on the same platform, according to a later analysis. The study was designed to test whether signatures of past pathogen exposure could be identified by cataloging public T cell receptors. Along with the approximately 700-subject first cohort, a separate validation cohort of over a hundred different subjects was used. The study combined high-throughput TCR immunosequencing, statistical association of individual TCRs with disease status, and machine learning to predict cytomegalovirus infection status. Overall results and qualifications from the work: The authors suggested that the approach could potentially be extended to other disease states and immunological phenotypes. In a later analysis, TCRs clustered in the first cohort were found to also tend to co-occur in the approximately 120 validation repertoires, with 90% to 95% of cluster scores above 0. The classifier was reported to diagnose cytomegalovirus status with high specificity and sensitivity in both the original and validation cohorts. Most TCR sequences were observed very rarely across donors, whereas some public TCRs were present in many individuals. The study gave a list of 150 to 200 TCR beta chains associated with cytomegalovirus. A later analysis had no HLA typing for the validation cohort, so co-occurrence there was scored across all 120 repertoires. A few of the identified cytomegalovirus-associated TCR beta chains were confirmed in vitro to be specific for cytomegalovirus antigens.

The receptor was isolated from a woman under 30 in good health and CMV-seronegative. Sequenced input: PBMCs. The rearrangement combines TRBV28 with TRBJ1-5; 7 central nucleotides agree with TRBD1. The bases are TGTGCCAGCAGTTTAGGGGCAGGGGGAAGCAATCAGCCCCAGCATTTT. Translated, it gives CASSLGAGGSNQPQHF.